These 13 T cell receptor beta chains were all obtained from the same sample, sequenced in a study of technical replicates of blood from a few donors. The table came from immunoSEQ multiplex PCR; TCRdb's copy has only in-frame clones and leaves some out. The sample has roughly 80,000 clones; roughly 96% are singletons. The sequenced material came from T cells isolated from PBMCs. These receptors were obtained from a human donor in good health.

The chain recombines TRBV19 with TRBJ1-5; D is uncertain. V was trimmed by 1 base and J by 2 bases, leaving 15 bases between them. Germline CDR1 is LNHDA and CDR2 is SQIVND (reference sequence). The CDR3 sequence is 17 residues long. CDR3 DNA: TGTGCCAGTAGTATAGCGGCCAGGATTGTTGGCAATCAGCCCCAGCATTTT. Protein product: CASSIAARIVGNQPQHF.

V usage is TRBV6-4 and J usage is TRBJ2-1; TRBD2 matches at 13 bases. The CDR3 sequence is 17 residues long. In germline, CDR1 is MRHNA, CDR2 SNTAGT. The junction had 7 bases not matched to a gene; V was cut back by 3 bases and J by 5 bases. In nucleotides, the CDR3 is TGTGCCAGCAGTGAAACTAGCGGGGGGGACCTTCACAATGAGCAGTTCTTC. This translates into CASSETSGGDLHNEQFF.

This rearrangement joins TRBV6-1 to TRBJ2-7; 8 positions match TRBD2. V was clipped by 4 bases and J by 1 base; unmatched bases: 15. Per the germline V gene, CDR1 is MNHNS and CDR2 is SASEGT. CDR3 length: 18 amino acids. The DNA of the CDR3 is TGTGCCAGCAGTGGGGGATGGGCGACTAGCGACATATCCTACGAGCAGTACTTC. The encoded protein is CASSGGWATSDISYEQYF.

This rearrangement joins TRBV30 to TRBJ2-1, with TRBD1 matching over 7 bases. The V segment lost 2 bases and the J segment 0 bases; nucleotides outside the gene matches: 4. There are 15 residues in the CDR3. The germline V gene encodes CDR1 GTSNPN and CDR2 SVGIG (reference sequence). The CDR3 coding sequence is TGTGCCTGGAGTTGGGGACAGAGCTCCTACAATGAGCAGTTCTTC. Residues: CAWSWGQSSYNEQFF.

This chain connects TRBV28 to TRBJ1-6; 9 positions agree with TRBD1. This CDR3 comprises 13 residues. Germline CDR1 reads MDHEN; CDR2 reads SYDVKM. V lost 6 bases, J lost 13 bases, and 7 bases stayed unmatched. In DNA form, the CDR3 reads TGTGCCAGCAGGTTGGGACAGGGTGTCCCCCTCCACTTT. This sequence encodes CASRLGQGVPLHF. Full variable domain (rest looked up from reference TRBV28 and TRBJ1-6): DVKVTQSSRYLVKRTGEKVFLECVQDMDHENMFWYRQDPGLGLRLIYFSYDVKMKEKGDIPEGYSVSREKKERFSLILESASTNQTSMYLCASRLGQGVPLHFGNGTRLTVT.

The V gene is TRBV2, the J gene TRBJ1-2; 8 bases are shared with TRBD1. Losses at the gene ends were 6 bases for V and 0 bases for J; bases not matched to a gene: 0. Germline assignment: CDR1 SNHLY and CDR2 FYNNEI. CDR3 length equals 13 residues. The CDR3 spells CASRDRANYGYTF. The CDR3 bases are TGTGCCAGCAGGGACAGGGCTAACTATGGCTACACCTTC.

The chain uses TRBV19 and TRBJ1-2, with 7 nucleotides matching TRBD1. V was pared by 0 bases and J by 5 bases, with 6 bases of the junction left unmatched. Germline V gene sequence: CDR1 LNHDA, CDR2 SQIVND (reference sequence). This CDR3 spans 15 amino acids. The chain's CDR3 is CASSIDVEGQYGYTF. The CDR3 DNA reads TGTGCCAGTAGTATAGATGTGGAGGGACAGTATGGCTACACCTTC.

This chain connects TRBV29-1 to TRBJ2-2; D is unclear. The CDR3 extends over 13 amino acids. Germline-derived CDR1 and CDR2 are SQVTM and ANQGSEA. V was cut by 1 base and J by 5 bases, with 8 bases left in between. CDR3 nucleotide sequence: TGCAGCGTTGAAGCGCGGTTTACCGGGGAGCTGTTTTTT. Protein product: CSVEARFTGELFF.

The chain links TRBV10-3 to TRBJ2-1, with TRBD1 matching over 11 bases. From germline, CDR1 is ENHRY and CDR2 SYGVKD. The CDR3 runs to 15 residues. V trimming: 3 bases; J trimming: 9 bases; junction bases outside the gene matches: 7. The CDR3 here is CAISEGQGALGEQFF. Written as DNA, the CDR3 is TGTGCCATCAGTGAAGGACAGGGGGCCCTAGGTGAGCAGTTCTTC.

V usage is TRBV9 and J usage is TRBJ1-4; 8 nucleotides align to TRBD1. With 4 bases clipped from V and 8 bases from J, the junction kept 10 bases outside the gene matches. The CDR3 runs 15 residues. Looked up from germline, CDR1 is SGDLS and CDR2 is YYNGEE. CDR3 nucleotides: TGTGCCAGCAGCCCCGGGACAGGCTTCCCGGAAAAACTGTTTTTT. It encodes CASSPGTGFPEKLFF.

This sequence joins TRBV5-6 and TRBJ2-5; 9 bases line up with TRBD1. The CDR3 has 14 amino acids. Germline CDR1 SGHDT, CDR2 YYEEEE. V was pared by 3 bases and J by 5 bases, with 5 bases of the junction left unmatched. CDR3: CASSSGQGRETQYF. CDR3 nucleotides: TGTGCCAGCAGCTCGGGACAGGGACGGGAGACCCAGTACTTC. The complete variable domain, with remaining parts taken from reference TRBV5-6 and TRBJ2-5, reads DAGVTQSPTHLIKTRGQQVTLRCSPKSGHDTVSWYQQALGQGPQFIFQYYEEEERQRGNFPDRFSGHQFPNYSSELNVNALLLGDSALYLCASSSGQGRETQYFGPGTRLLVL.

V usage is TRBV14 and J usage is TRBJ2-2; 8 positions agree with TRBD1. Losses at the gene ends were 0 bases for V and 10 bases for J; bases not matched to a gene: 10. The CDR3 runs to 16 residues. Per the germline V gene, CDR1 is SGHDN and CDR2 is FVKESK. CDR3 residues: CASSQDADRELEELFF. The CDR3 DNA is TGTGCCAGCAGCCAAGATGCGGACAGGGAATTGGAGGAGCTGTTTTTT. Variable domain in full (rest from reference TRBV14 and TRBJ2-2): EAGVTQFPSHSVIEKGQTVTLRCDPISGHDNLYWYRRVMGKEIKFLLHFVKESKQDESGMPNNRFLAERTGGTYSTLKVQPAELEDSGVYFCASSQDADRELEELFFGEGSRLTVL.

The chain recombines TRBV18 with TRBJ1-1; no clear D gene. The CDR3 covers 16 residues. Germline CDR1 reads KGHSH; CDR2 reads LQKENI. V dropped 0 bases and J dropped 1 base, with 12 bases sitting between them. The CDR3 loop is CASSPPMEPKNTEAFF. The CDR3 nucleotides are TGTGCCAGCTCACCACCAATGGAGCCTAAGAACACTGAAGCTTTCTTT.